One sample yielded the 23 T cell receptor beta chains listed below, sequenced in a study of T cell changes during pregnancy in multiple sclerosis. Some clones are missing from TCRdb's copy, which holds only in-frame ones; the method was immunoSEQ multiplex PCR. The sample includes 30,000 to 35,000 clones, roughly nine tenths of them seen just once. The sample here was CD4+ T cells from peripheral blood mononuclear cells, taken in the second trimester of pregnancy. The receptors originated from a female donor in good health, enrolled as a control in a pregnancy study.

The rearrangement links TRBV7-9 to TRBJ1-1; D call uncertain. Germline CDR1 and CDR2: SEHNR and FQNEAQ (reference sequence). This CDR3 spans 14 amino acids. V lost 1 base, J lost 2 bases, and 8 bases lay in between. CDR3 sequence: CASSLGSLNTEAFF. The CDR3 bases are TGTGCCAGCAGCTTAGGTTCCCTCAACACTGAAGCTTTCTTT.

Turning to this clone: An end of the junction differs from the germline gene, which may be a read error. The J gene is TRBJ2-1, the V gene TRBV5-1, with 7 bases aligning to TRBD1. Germline CDR1 reads SGHRS; CDR2 reads YFSETQ. CDR3 size: 14 residues. This chain's CDR3 is CASSLGQVDAERFF. CDR3 in DNA: TGCGCCAGCAGCTTAGGACAGGTGGACGCGGAGCGGTTCTTC.

In its sample, this clone was seen a few times. The V gene is TRBV10-2, the J gene TRBJ1-3; D gene uncertain. V dropped 0 bases and J dropped 7 bases, with 16 bases sitting between them. This CDR3 spans 16 amino acids. The germline V gene has CDR1 WSHSY and CDR2 SAAADI. CDR3 coding DNA: TGCGCCAGCAGTGAGTCATCCAGACTAAGGAGGAACACCATATATTTT. It translates to CASSESSRLRRNTIYF.

In DNA, the CDR3 is TGTGCCAGCAGAGAACTAGCGGGGGGTACCTACGAGCAGTACTTC. Its protein product is CASRELAGGTYEQYF. This chain connects TRBV2 to TRBJ2-7; TRBD2 agrees at 12 bases. V gave up 6 bases and J gave up 2 bases; unmatched junction bases: 5. The CDR3 runs 15 residues. The germline V gene has CDR1 SNHLY and CDR2 FYNNEI. The complete variable domain, with remaining parts taken from reference TRBV2 and TRBJ2-7, reads EPEVTQTPSHQVTQMGQEVILRCVPISNHLYFYWYRQILGQKVEFLVSFYNNEISEKSEIFDDQFSVERPDGSNFTLKIRSTKLEDSAMYFCASRELAGGTYEQYFGPGTRLTVT.

This sequence joins TRBV5-1 and TRBJ1-3; D ambiguous. V shed 0 bases and J shed 4 bases, with 5 bases lying between them. This CDR3 region has 13 residues. Per the germline V gene, CDR1 is SGHRS and CDR2 is YFSETQ. The CDR3: CASSLAQGNTIYF. The CDR3 coding sequence is TGCGCCAGCAGCTTGGCCCAGGGAAACACCATATATTTT. Full variable domain (rest looked up from reference TRBV5-1 and TRBJ1-3): KAGVTQTPRYLIKTRGQQVTLSCSPISGHRSVSWYQQTPGQGLQFLFEYFSETQRNKGNFPGRFSGRQFSNSRSEMNVSTLELGDSALYLCASSLAQGNTIYFGEGSWLTVV.

J is TRBJ2-5 and V is TRBV9; 8 positions match TRBD2. V lost 0 bases and J lost 5; bases outside the gene matches: 6. This CDR3 comprises 15 residues. Germline V lookup: CDR1 SGDLS, CDR2 YYNGEE. DNA of the CDR3: TGTGCCAGCAGCGTAGACTTTGGCGGGAGGGAGACCCAGTACTTC. It encodes CASSVDFGGRETQYF.

The rearrangement joins TRBV7-9 to TRBJ2-7; 13 bases agree with TRBD2. The CDR3 covers 15 residues. Looked up from germline, CDR1 is SEHNR and CDR2 is FQNEAQ (reference sequence). V was pared by 6 bases and J by 6 bases, with 8 bases of the junction left unmatched. The CDR3 spells CASRSRTSGRTEQYF. The CDR3 coding sequence is TGTGCCAGCAGATCCCGGACTAGCGGGAGAACCGAGCAGTACTTC.

The chain has TRBV10-3 and TRBJ1-4; tentative D call: TRBD1 (5 bases). CDR1 is ENHRY, CDR2 SYGVKD, per germline. V gave up 4 bases and J gave up 5 bases, with 11 bases separating them. The length of the CDR3 is 14 residues. The DNA for the CDR3 is TGTGCCATCAGTGCGGGACTTTCGAATGAAAAACTGTTTTTT. Translation gives CAISAGLSNEKLFF.

The V and J genes are TRBV2 and TRBJ1-1; tentative D call: TRBD1 (5 bases). The germline V and J ends were trimmed by 5 bases and 1 base, with 8 bases remaining between them. Germline V CDR1 and CDR2: SNHLY, FYNNEI. The CDR3 extends over 13 amino acids. CDR3 DNA sequence: TGTGCCAGCAGTAGCCAGGGGAACACTGAAGCTTTCTTT. As protein: CASSSQGNTEAFF.

The rearrangement links TRBV9 to TRBJ2-1; 11 positions agree with TRBD2. The CDR3 consists of 20 residues. V gave up 4 bases and J gave up 0 bases; unmatched junction bases: 15. Germline V gives CDR1 SGDLS, CDR2 YYNGEE. CDR3 DNA: TGTGCCAGCAGCCCCCATCGCGGTAGCGGGGGGGTGAACTCCTACAATGAGCAGTTCTTC. Translating it yields CASSPHRGSGGVNSYNEQFF.

V and J are TRBV11-2 and TRBJ1-2, with 8 bases fitting TRBD1. Germline assignment: CDR1 SGHAT and CDR2 FQNNGV. This CDR3 contains 14 residues. J gave up 3 bases and V 5 bases, and 5 bases lay outside the gene matches. The CDR3 nucleotides read TGTGCCAGCAGCCCCCTGGACAGGGACTATGGCTACACCTTC. It yields the protein CASSPLDRDYGYTF. The full variable domain, its missing parts supplied by reference TRBV11-2 and TRBJ1-2, is EAGVAQSPRYKIIEKRQSVAFWCNPISGHATLYWYQQILGQGPKLLIQFQNNGVVDDSQLPKDRFSAERLKGVDSTLKIQPAKLEDSAVYLCASSPLDRDYGYTFGSGTRLTVV.

A single count supports this clone. J is TRBJ2-1 and V is TRBV2; TRBD1 agrees at 7 bases. This CDR3 region has 12 residues. Germline CDR1 and CDR2: SNHLY and FYNNEI. V shed 9 bases and J 7 bases; nucleotides not matched to a gene: 6. In nucleotides, the CDR3 is TGTGCCAGGGAACAGGGGATGAATGAGCAGTTCTTC. Amino acid sequence: CAREQGMNEQFF.

The table lists this clone with a few counts. The chain employs TRBV15 and TRBJ2-7; TRBD2 agrees at 14 bases. CDR1 and CDR2 (germline): LNHNV, YYDKDF (reference sequence). This CDR3 is built from 14 residues. The V and J ends lost 5 bases and 9 bases, in that order; junction bases with no gene match: 6. For the CDR3, the DNA is TGTGCCACCAGCGGGGGACTAGCGGGAGACGGGCAGTACTTC. The encoded protein is CATSGGLAGDGQYF. The whole variable domain, filled in from reference TRBV15 and TRBJ2-7, reads DAMVIQNPRYQVTQFGKPVTLSCSQTLNHNVMYWYQQKSSQAPKLLFHYYDKDFNNEADTPDNFQSRRPNTSFCFLDIRSPGLGDTAMYLCATSGGLAGDGQYFGPGTRLTVT.

V is TRBV5-1 and J is TRBJ1-2; perhaps TRBD1 as D (6 bases). The CDR3 contains 13 residues. The germline V gene has CDR1 SGHRS and CDR2 YFSETQ. V was shortened by 2 bases and J by 6 bases, with 11 bases between the two germline ends. The CDR3 nucleotides are TGCGCCAGCAGCTTCGGGGCAGGGGATGGCTACACCTTC. It is translated as CASSFGAGDGYTF.

The chain has TRBV19 and TRBJ1-4; tentatively, D is TRBD1 (5 bases). The ends were cut back, 3 bases at V and 7 bases at J, with 15 bases in the middle. From germline, CDR1 is LNHDA and CDR2 SQIVND (reference sequence). This CDR3 region has 15 residues. CDR3 in DNA: TGTGCCAGTAGTATGGGGCTGGGACTCGGTGAAAAACTGTTTTTT. Translated: CASSMGLGLGEKLFF.

In its sample, this clone was seen a few times. The rearrangement joins TRBV27 to TRBJ2-7, with 7 bases fitting TRBD1. The trim removed 4 bases at V and 7 bases at J, leaving 16 bases unmatched. The CDR3 contains 16 residues. CDR1 and CDR2 (germline): MNHEY, SMNVEV (reference sequence). The DNA for the CDR3 is TGTGCCAGCAGTTCCCGCCCCGACAGGGTGTTGTTTGAGCAGTACTTC. Protein product: CASSSRPDRVLFEQYF.

This clone was seen a single time. The chain joins TRBV19 to TRBJ2-7; 11 bases fit TRBD2. CDR3 size: 13 residues. V was pared by 1 base and J by 7 bases, with 0 bases of the junction left unmatched. Germline lookup yields CDR1 LNHDA and CDR2 SQIVND (reference sequence). The CDR3 region has the DNA TGTGCCAGTAGTATAGGGACTAGCGGGGAGCAGTACTTC. Its protein product is CASSIGTSGEQYF.

A few counts support this clone. The chain recombines TRBV30 with TRBJ1-1; D is perhaps TRBD1 (5 bases). Trimming cost V 7 bases and J 1 base, with 13 bases left between them. The CDR3 has 13 amino acids. Germline V gene lookup returns CDR1 GTSNPN and CDR2 SVGIG (reference sequence). CDR3 sequence: CASSLGGNTEAFF. The CDR3 region has the DNA TGTGCCTCGTCCTTGGGGGGGAACACTGAAGCTTTCTTT.

The chain joins TRBV2 to TRBJ2-1; TRBD2 agrees at 9 bases. The junction had 11 bases not matched to a gene; V was cut back by 6 bases and J by 5 bases. The CDR3 is 16 amino acids. Per germline, CDR1 SNHLY and CDR2 FYNNEI. The CDR3 sequence: CASRIRTSAGNNEQFF. The CDR3, as DNA: TGTGCCAGCAGGATACGGACTAGCGCAGGGAACAATGAGCAGTTCTTC.

This sequence joins TRBV28 and TRBJ2-7, with 9 bases that match TRBD1. The CDR3 has 14 residues. Germline CDR1 MDHEN, CDR2 SYDVKM. V was pared by 2 bases and J by 3 bases, with 2 bases of the junction left unmatched. The CDR3: CASSLRGQGYEQYF. Here the CDR3 DNA reads TGTGCCAGCAGTTTAAGGGGACAGGGCTACGAGCAGTACTTC.

The V call is TRBV6-5, the J call TRBJ1-2; D might be TRBD1 (6 bases). Germline CDR1 is MNHEY and CDR2 is SVGAGI. This CDR3 has 14 amino acids. V was clipped by 0 bases and J by 5 bases, with 10 bases between them. The DNA for the CDR3 is TGTGCCAGCAGTTACTCGAGAAGGGGGTATGGCTACACCTTC. Translation: CASSYSRRGYGYTF.

J is TRBJ1-6 and V is TRBV4-1; 8 bases match TRBD1. The CDR3 runs 15 residues. The V gene end was trimmed by 4 bases and the J gene end by 7 bases; junction bases not matched to a gene: 6. From germline, CDR1 is MGHRA and CDR2 YSYEKL. CDR3: CASSPGQGRNSPLHF. CDR3 nucleotide sequence: TGCGCCAGCAGCCCTGGACAGGGTCGGAATTCACCCCTCCACTTT.

The chain links TRBV18 to TRBJ2-6, with a possible D match to TRBD1 (6 bases). This CDR3 has 14 residues. Germline CDR1 is KGHSH and CDR2 is LQKENI. Between the trimmed V and J ends, which lost 4 bases and 5 bases, there was a span of 9 bases. CDR3 coding DNA: TGTGCCAGCTCACAGAGGGACAGGGCCAACGTCCTGACTTTC. It translates to CASSQRDRANVLTF.